This T cell receptor beta chain was captured in a study of molecular identifiers for immune sequencing clone quantification. The study's findings and limits: Identical TCR molecules that share a barcode could lead to an underestimation of highly expanded clone sizes. Whereas naive cells kept under 1% of molecules in clones above 20 RNA copies, such clones held over 97% in effectors. Jurkat TCR RNA that was spiked in from one cell was reportedly detectable among one million naive cells.

Libraries of bulk TCR were made by previously described methods (with listed TCR primers). TCRdb passed the PCR reads through MiXCR, listing each CDR3 protein once. Altogether 100,000 or so distinct CDR3 sequences are present, 36% being singletons, with the ten largest covering around 4%. The CDR3 runs to 14 residues. Germline values: CDR1 MDHEN, CDR2 SYDVKM. Of note for this clonotype: Its antigen is undetermined. At one boundary the junction diverges from the germline segment, which might be a read error.

This sequence was found in a human donor in good health. Some libraries in this study had Jurkat cell RNA spiked in. The J gene is TRBJ1-4, the V gene TRBV28; D gene unclear. The sample comprised naive CD8+ T cells from blood, with Jurkat cell RNA spiked in. The subset was: FACS-sorted CD8+CD4-CCR7+CD45RA+ naive T cells. CDR3 sequence reads: CASRFPHLGEILFF. The CDR3, as DNA: TGTGCCAGCAGATTCCCACACCTTGGTGAAATACTGTTTTTT.